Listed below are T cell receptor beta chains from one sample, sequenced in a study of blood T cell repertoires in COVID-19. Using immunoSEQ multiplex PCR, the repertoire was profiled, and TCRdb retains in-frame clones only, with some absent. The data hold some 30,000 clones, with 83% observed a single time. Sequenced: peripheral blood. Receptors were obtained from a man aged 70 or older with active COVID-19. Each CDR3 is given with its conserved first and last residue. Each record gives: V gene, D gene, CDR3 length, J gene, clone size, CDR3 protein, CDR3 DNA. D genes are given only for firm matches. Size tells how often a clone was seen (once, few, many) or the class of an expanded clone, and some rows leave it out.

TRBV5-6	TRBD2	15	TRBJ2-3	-	CASGRGGALPDTQYF	TGTGCCAGCGGGCGGGGGGGAGCACTCCCAGATACGCAGTATTTT
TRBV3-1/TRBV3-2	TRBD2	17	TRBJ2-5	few	CASSQLKGGRAEETQYF	TGTGCCAGCAGCCAATTAAAAGGCGGGAGGGCCGAAGAGACCCAGTACTTC
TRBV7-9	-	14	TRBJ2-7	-	CASSWGPIGYEQYF	TGTGCCAGCAGTTGGGGCCCGATCGGCTACGAGCAGTACTTC
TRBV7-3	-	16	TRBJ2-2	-	CASSPSRVENTGELFF	TGTGCCAGCAGCCCCTCGCGGGTAGAGAACACCGGGGAGCTGTTTTTT
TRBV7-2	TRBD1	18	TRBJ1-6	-	CASSLLPGQGRGREPLHF	TGTGCCAGCTCCCTACTTCCGGGACAGGGTAGGGGAAGGGAACCCCTCCACTTT
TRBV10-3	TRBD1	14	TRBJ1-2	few	CAIRPGQVVYGYTF	TGTGCCATCAGACCGGGACAGGTTGTCTATGGCTACACCTTC
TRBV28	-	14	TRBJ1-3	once	CASTTTGKADTIYF	TGTGCCAGCACGACTACAGGGAAGGCAGACACCATATATTTT
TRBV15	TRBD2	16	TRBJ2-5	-	CATSRDSAGGGETQYF	TGTGCCACCAGCAGAGACTCTGCGGGAGGAGGGGAGACCCAGTACTTC
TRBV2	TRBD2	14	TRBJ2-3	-	CASSRTSGTDTQYF	TGTGCCAGCAGTCGGACTAGCGGCACAGATACGCAGTATTTT
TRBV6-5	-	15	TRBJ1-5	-	CASSYSAGLDQPQHF	TGTGCCAGCAGTTACTCGGCAGGGTTGGATCAGCCCCAGCATTTT
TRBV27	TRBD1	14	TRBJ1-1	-	CASSFVTGDTEAFF	TGTGCCAGCAGTTTTGTGACAGGGGACACTGAAGCTTTCTTT
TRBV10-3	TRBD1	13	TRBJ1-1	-	CAISERQGEEAFF	TGTGCCATCAGTGAGAGACAGGGGGAAGAAGCTTTCTTT
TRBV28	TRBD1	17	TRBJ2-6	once	CASSWDRDPRGANVLTF	TGTGCCAGCAGTTGGGACAGGGACCCGCGCGGGGCCAACGTCCTGACTTTC
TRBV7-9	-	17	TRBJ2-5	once	CASSQPTGRVIEETQYF	TGTGCCAGCAGCCAGCCAACAGGGAGGGTAATAGAAGAGACCCAGTACTTC
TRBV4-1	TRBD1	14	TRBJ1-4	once	CASSLDRGIEKLFF	TGCGCCAGCAGCCTCGACAGGGGTATTGAAAAACTGTTTTTT
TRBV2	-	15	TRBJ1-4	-	CASSEWGLGNEKLFF	TGTGCCAGCAGTGAATGGGGCTTGGGTAATGAAAAACTGTTTTTT
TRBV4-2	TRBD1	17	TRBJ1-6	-	CASSQTGEARVYSPLHF	TGTGCCAGCAGCCAAACAGGGGAAGCCAGAGTCTATTCACCCCTCCACTTT
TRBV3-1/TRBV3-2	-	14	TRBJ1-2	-	CASSPRGGRDGYTF	TGTGCCAGCAGCCCCCGGGGGGGGAGGGATGGCTACACCTTC
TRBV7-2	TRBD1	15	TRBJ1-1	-	CASSFTGGVRTEAFF	TGTGCCAGCAGCTTTACAGGGGGCGTTCGAACTGAAGCTTTCTTT
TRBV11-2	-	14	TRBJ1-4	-	CASRRGGPNEKLFF	TGTGCCAGCAGGAGAGGGGGACCTAATGAAAAACTGTTTTTT
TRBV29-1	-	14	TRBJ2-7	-	CSVEDRGNMNEQYF	TGCAGCGTTGAAGACAGGGGAAATATGAACGAGCAGTACTTC
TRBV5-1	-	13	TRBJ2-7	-	CASRLDSTYEQYF	TGCGCCAGCAGATTGGACTCAACCTACGAGCAGTACTTC
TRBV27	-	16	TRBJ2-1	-	CASKLGGTSSYNEQFF	TGTGCCAGCAAACTGGGCGGGACGAGCTCCTACAATGAGCAGTTCTTC
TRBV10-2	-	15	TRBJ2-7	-	CASRSGAVGPPEQYF	TGCGCCAGCAGATCTGGGGCCGTCGGTCCCCCCGAGCAGTACTTC
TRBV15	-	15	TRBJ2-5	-	CATSPPLRAHETQYF	TGTGCCACCAGCCCTCCCTTGAGGGCGCATGAGACCCAGTACTTC
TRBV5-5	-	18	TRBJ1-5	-	CASSLRLQNFYSNQPQHF	TGTGCCAGCAGCTTGAGGCTACAGAACTTTTATAGCAATCAGCCCCAGCATTTT
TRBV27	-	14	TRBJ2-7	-	CASSFGGRIDEQYF	TGTGCCAGCAGTTTCGGGGGGCGCATCGACGAGCAGTACTTC
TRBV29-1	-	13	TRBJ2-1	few	CGAIYSSYNEQFF	TGCGGCGCCATCTACAGCTCCTACAATGAGCAGTTCTTC
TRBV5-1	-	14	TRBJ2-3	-	CASSPGTSTDTQYF	TGCGCCAGCAGCCCCGGGACTAGCACAGATACGCAGTATTTT
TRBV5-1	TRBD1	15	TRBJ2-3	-	CASSLQGDSQDTQYF	TGCGCCAGCAGCTTGCAGGGGGATTCCCAAGATACGCAGTATTTT
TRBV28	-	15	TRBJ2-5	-	CASSLPGGNQETQYF	TGTGCCAGCAGTTTACCAGGCGGGAACCAAGAGACCCAGTACTTC
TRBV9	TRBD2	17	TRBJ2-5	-	CASSPRLGLAGGETQYF	TGTGCCAGCAGCCCCCGACTGGGACTAGCGGGGGGAGAGACCCAGTACTTC
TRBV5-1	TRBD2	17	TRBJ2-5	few	CASSAGLAGNVQETQYF	TGCGCCAGCAGCGCGGGACTAGCGGGGAACGTCCAAGAGACCCAGTACTTC
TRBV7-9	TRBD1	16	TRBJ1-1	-	CASSLFTGQGRTEAFF	TGTGCCAGCAGCTTATTCACGGGACAGGGTCGAACTGAAGCTTTCTTT
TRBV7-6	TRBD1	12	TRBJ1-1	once	CASSFRTGEAFF	TGTGCCAGCAGCTTTCGGACAGGGGAAGCTTTCTTT
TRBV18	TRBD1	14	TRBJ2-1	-	CASSPGTGSHEQFF	TGTGCCAGCTCACCCGGGACAGGGTCACATGAGCAGTTCTTC
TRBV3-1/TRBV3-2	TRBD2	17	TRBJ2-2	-	CASSQAGSGRASGELFF	TGTGCCAGCAGCCAAGCCGGGAGCGGGAGGGCCTCCGGGGAGCTGTTTTTT
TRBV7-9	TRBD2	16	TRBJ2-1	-	CASSLGSSGKNNEQFF	TGTGCCAGCAGCTTAGGGTCTAGCGGGAAGAACAATGAGCAGTTCTTC
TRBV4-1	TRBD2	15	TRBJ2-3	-	CASSSGLAYGDTQYF	TGCGCCAGCAGCTCGGGACTAGCGTATGGAGATACGCAGTATTTT
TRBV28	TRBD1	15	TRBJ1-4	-	CASSLTGAANEKLFF	TGTGCCAGCAGTTTAACAGGGGCGGCTAATGAAAAACTGTTTTTT
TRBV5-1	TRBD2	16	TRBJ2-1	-	CASSFETGTSGGEQFF	TGCGCCAGCAGCTTTGAGACCGGGACTAGCGGAGGTGAGCAGTTCTTC
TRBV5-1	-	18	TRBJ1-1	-	CASSQTDPGHGMNTEAFF	TGCGCCAGCAGCCAGACAGACCCGGGACACGGAATGAACACTGAAGCTTTCTTT
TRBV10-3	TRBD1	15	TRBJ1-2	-	CAIRMGQGANYGYTF	TGTGCCATCAGGATGGGACAGGGGGCTAACTATGGCTACACCTTC
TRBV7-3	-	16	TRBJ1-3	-	CASSLTGAGSGNTIYF	TGTGCCAGCAGCTTGACAGGAGCCGGGTCTGGAAACACCATATATTTT
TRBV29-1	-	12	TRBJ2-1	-	CSANEAYNEQFF	TGCAGCGCGAATGAGGCCTACAATGAGCAGTTCTTC
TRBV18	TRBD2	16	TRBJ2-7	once	CASSRLIAGTAYEQYF	TGTGCCAGCTCACGCTTAATAGCGGGGACCGCCTACGAGCAGTACTTC
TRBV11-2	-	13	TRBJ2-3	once	CASSLDRTDTQYF	TGTGCCAGCAGCTTAGATCGGACAGATACGCAGTATTTT
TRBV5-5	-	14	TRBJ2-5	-	CASSLLAVQETQYF	TGTGCCAGCAGCTTGTTGGCAGTACAAGAGACCCAGTACTTC
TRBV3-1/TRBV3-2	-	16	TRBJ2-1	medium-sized	CASSQGSSTYYNEQFF	TGTGCCAGCAGCCAAGGTTCTAGCACCTACTACAATGAGCAGTTCTTC
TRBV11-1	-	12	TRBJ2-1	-	CASSPLSNEQFF	TGTGCCAGCAGCCCCTTGTCGAATGAGCAGTTCTTC
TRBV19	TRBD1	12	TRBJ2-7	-	CASSSRQGTQYF	TGTGCCAGTAGTTCAAGACAGGGCACGCAGTACTTC
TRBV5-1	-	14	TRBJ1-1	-	CASSPDPPRGEAFF	TGCGCCAGCAGCCCGGATCCCCCCAGGGGTGAAGCTTTCTTT
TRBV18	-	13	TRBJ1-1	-	CATFTEMNTEAFF	TGTGCCACCTTTACAGAGATGAACACTGAAGCTTTCTTT
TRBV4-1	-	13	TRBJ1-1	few	CASSRREGAEAFF	TGCGCCAGCAGCCGAAGGGAGGGAGCTGAAGCTTTCTTT
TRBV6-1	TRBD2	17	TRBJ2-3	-	CASSALLAGGPSDTQYF	TGTGCCAGCAGTGCACTACTAGCGGGGGGGCCATCAGATACGCAGTATTTT